These T cell receptor beta chains were read from a single sample in a study of chemoradiotherapy in HPV16-positive cancers. Data came from immunoSEQ multiplex PCR; TCRdb stores just in-frame clones and leaves some out. The sample has about 5,500 clones, just under 80% seen once. The sample was collected from a patient who underwent chemoradiotherapy. All receptors derive from a human donor with HPV-associated anogenital cancer. The CDR3 runs from the conserved cysteine through the conserved F or W. The D gene is left open where the match is weak. The size field is filled for only some rows; it gives once, few, many or a size class.

TRBV4-2	TRBJ2-3	TRBD2	once	TGTGCCAGCAGCCCGCGCGGGAGTAATACAGATACGCAGTATTTT	CASSPRGSNTDTQYF
TRBV7-6	TRBJ1-2	NA	NA	TGTGCCAGCAGCTTCGTGGACAACTATGGCTACACCTTC	CASSFVDNYGYTF
TRBV5-1	TRBJ2-5	TRBD2	NA	TGCGCCAGCAGCTTTAGCGGGGGGGCCTTGGAGACCCAGTACTTC	CASSFSGGALETQYF
TRBV18	TRBJ1-1	NA	NA	TGTGCCAGCTCACCACTGGGAGGGAAGTACACTGAAGCTTTCTTT	CASSPLGGKYTEAFF
TRBV5-4	TRBJ1-1	NA	NA	TGTGCCAGCAGCAAGGCGTTGAACACTGAAGCTTTCTTT	CASSKALNTEAFF
TRBV2	TRBJ1-1	NA	NA	TGTGCCAGCAGTCCTTACACTGAAGCTTTCTTT	CASSPYTEAFF
TRBV7-3	TRBJ2-1	TRBD2	NA	TGTGCCAGCAGCTATAGCGGGAGGGTATCCTACAATGAGCAGTTCTTC	CASSYSGRVSYNEQFF
TRBV5-6	TRBJ1-4	TRBD1	NA	TGTGCCAGCAGCCGATTAGGACAGGCAACTAATGAAAAACTGTTTTTT	CASSRLGQATNEKLFF
TRBV15	TRBJ1-1	TRBD1	NA	TGTGCCACCAGCAGAGGGGGACAGGGGGGCACTGAAGCTTTCTTT	CATSRGGQGGTEAFF
TRBV4-2	TRBJ1-1	NA	NA	TGTGCCAGCAGCCAAGTTGGCGGGAACACTGAAGCTTTCTTT	CASSQVGGNTEAFF
TRBV27	TRBJ1-1	NA	NA	TGTGCCAGCAGCCGGAAAGAGAACACTGAAGCTTTCTTT	CASSRKENTEAFF
TRBV28	TRBJ1-2	NA	NA	TGTGCCAGCACTCCTGGGGGGACCTCACATGGCTACACCTTC	CASTPGGTSHGYTF
TRBV28	TRBJ1-3	NA	NA	TGTGCCAGCAGTTTGCCCCGCGCCCGGGTAACTGGAAACACCATATATTTT	CASSLPRARVTGNTIYF
TRBV29-1	TRBJ2-3	NA	few	TGCAGCGTTGACCAGGGTGGGGCAGATACGCAGTATTTT	CSVDQGGADTQYF
TRBV6-1	TRBJ2-5	NA	NA	TGTGCCAGCAGTGAAACCGGGGCCAATTCGAAAGAGACCCAGTACTTC	CASSETGANSKETQYF
TRBV5-1	TRBJ2-2	NA	NA	TGCGCCAGCAGCTTGGCGGGCAGCGCGAACACCGGGGAGCTGTTTTTT	CASSLAGSANTGELFF
TRBV6-5	TRBJ2-1	TRBD2	NA	TGTGCCAGCAGTTTCGGGGGGAGCTCCTACAATGAGCAGTTCTTC	CASSFGGSSYNEQFF
TRBV5-4	TRBJ2-7	TRBD1	NA	TGTGCCACCGGGACAGGCTACGAGCAGTACTTC	CATGTGYEQYF
TRBV7-8	TRBJ2-7	NA	NA	TGTGCCAGCAGCTTAGGTGTCACCACCTACGAGCAGTACTTC	CASSLGVTTYEQYF
TRBV29-1	TRBJ1-2	TRBD1	NA	TGCAGCGGACTCGCCGGGACAGGGGGCTATGGCTACACCTTC	CSGLAGTGGYGYTF
TRBV2	TRBJ2-6	NA	NA	TGTGCCAGCAGTGCGGGGCTCCCTGGGGCCAACGTCCTGACTTTC	CASSAGLPGANVLTF
TRBV30	TRBJ1-5	NA	NA	TGTGCCTGGAGTGTACAGGCAGGGGTCAATCAGCCCCAGCATTTT	CAWSVQAGVNQPQHF
TRBV6-5	TRBJ1-5	NA	NA	TGTGCCAGCAGCCCAAACTCCAAGGGCGCCCAGCATTTT	CASSPNSKGAQHF
TRBV7-3	TRBJ2-2	TRBD1	NA	TGTGCCAGCAGCTCCACAGGGGGCTTTGGGGAGCTGTTTTTT	CASSSTGGFGELFF
TRBV9	TRBJ2-2	NA	NA	TGTGCCAGCAGGGGTGGAAACACCGGGGAGCTGTTTTTT	CASRGGNTGELFF
TRBV21-1	TRBJ1-2	NA	once	TGTGCCAGCAGCCAAAGTGGCACAGGGGGATGGGGTACTTATGGCTACACCTTC	CASSQSGTGGWGTYGYTF
TRBV29-1	TRBJ2-1	NA	once	TGCAGCGTTGCCGGAAAACAGGGACTTTACAATGAGCAGTTCTTC	CSVAGKQGLYNEQFF
TRBV19	TRBJ2-7	NA	NA	TGTGCCAGTAGCCCGACAGCGAGCTCCTACGAGCAGTACTTC	CASSPTASSYEQYF
TRBV2	TRBJ2-1	TRBD2	NA	TGTGCCAGCAGTATGGGCGGGGGGGATAACAATGAGCAGTTCTTC	CASSMGGGDNNEQFF
TRBV6-5	TRBJ1-6	NA	NA	TGTGCCAGCAGTTACTCGGACATTTCTAATTCACCCCTCCACTTT	CASSYSDISNSPLHF
TRBV5-8	TRBJ1-4	NA	NA	TGTGCCAGCAGCCTTGGAAGGAAAGCAACTAATGAAAAACTGTTTTTT	CASSLGRKATNEKLFF
TRBV28	TRBJ2-7	NA	NA	TGTGCCAGCAGTTCCACGGGGCCCTACGAGCAGTACTTC	CASSSTGPYEQYF
TRBV19	TRBJ2-2	TRBD2	NA	TGTGCCAGTAGTATGCTAGCGGTGAACACCGGGGAGCTGTTTTTT	CASSMLAVNTGELFF
TRBV2	TRBJ2-3	NA	once	TGTGCCAGCAGTGTTCGGGCCCAAGATACGCAGTATTTT	CASSVRAQDTQYF
TRBV18	TRBJ1-6	TRBD1	NA	TGTGCCAGCTCACCGACAGGGGAAGCAGGAGGATCACCCCTCCACTTT	CASSPTGEAGGSPLHF
TRBV29-1	TRBJ1-4	NA	once	TGCAGCGTTGCCGAGAGGGGGGTTGAAAAACTGTTTTTT	CSVAERGVEKLFF
TRBV2	TRBJ2-6	NA	NA	TGTGCCAGCAGTGGCGCCTCTGGGGCCAACGTCCTGACTTTC	CASSGASGANVLTF
TRBV27	TRBJ2-1	TRBD1	NA	TGTGCCAGCAGTTTAATTATGAGACAGGGCGCTTCCCGAAGTTATAATGAGCAGTTCTTC	CASSLIMRQGASRSYNEQFF
TRBV4-1	TRBJ1-2	NA	NA	TGCGCCAGCAGCCAAAGTACTGGGACTGGCTATGGCTACACCTTC	CASSQSTGTGYGYTF
TRBV5-1	TRBJ2-7	TRBD2	NA	TGCGCCAGCAGCTCCTGGACTAGCGGGAGTGCAGGGGCCTACGAGCAGTACTTC	CASSSWTSGSAGAYEQYF
TRBV2	TRBJ1-5	TRBD1	NA	TGTGCCAGCAGGCATCAGGGGGATAGCAATCAGCCCCAGCATTTT	CASRHQGDSNQPQHF
TRBV9	TRBJ2-3	NA	NA	TGTGCCAGCAGCGCAGGATTGGGGTTCACAGATACGCAGTATTTT	CASSAGLGFTDTQYF
TRBV5-1	TRBJ1-1	NA	NA	TGCGCCAGCAGATGGGACCTGAACACTGAAGCTTTCTTT	CASRWDLNTEAFF
TRBV6-1	TRBJ2-7	TRBD2	NA	TGTGCCAGCAGTGACACTAGCGGGAGTTACGAGCAGTACTTC	CASSDTSGSYEQYF
TRBV28	TRBJ2-1	NA	NA	TGTGCCAGCACCTCGAGGGAAAATGAGCAGTTCTTC	CASTSRENEQFF
TRBV7-2	TRBJ1-3	NA	NA	TGTGCCAGCAGCCCAAAAGGGGGAAACACCATATATTTT	CASSPKGGNTIYF
TRBV5-3	TRBJ2-3	TRBD2	NA	TGTGCCAGAAGCACAATCCACAGACTAGCGGCTAGCACAGATACGCAGTATTTT	CARSTIHRLAASTDTQYF
TRBV27	TRBJ2-7	NA	NA	TGTGCCAGCAGTTTATGGGGCATCTCCTACGAGCAGTACTTC	CASSLWGISYEQYF
TRBV7-2	TRBJ2-5	NA	NA	TGTGCCAGCAGCCCTAGGGGGACCCAGTACTTC	CASSPRGTQYF